Shown below are 12 T cell receptor beta chains from a single sample sequenced in a study of tumor and adjacent non-tumor tissue in lung cancer. The template was RNA from unsorted bulk tissue. Three rounds of nested PCR, following a modified ARM-PCR protocol, produced the TCRbeta library. Via MiXCR, TCRdb re-called the multiplex PCR reads, giving one row per CDR3 protein. The sample has 110,000 or so distinct CDR3 sequences; 60% to 80% are singletons. The source material was lung tumor tissue. These receptors all stem from a woman aged 55-70 years with non-small cell lung cancer.

The chain recombines TRBV11-2 with TRBJ1-2; unclear D gene. CDR3 length equals 13 residues. Looked up from germline, CDR1 is SGHAT and CDR2 is FQNNGV. V lost 3 bases and J lost 8, with 13 bases in between. CDR3: CASSLDRARGYTF. The CDR3 bases are TGTGCCAGCAGCTTGGACCGAGCAAGAGGCTACACCTTC.

This clonotype was detected many times. The V call is TRBV29-1, the J call TRBJ2-7; TRBD1 is a possible D gene (6 bases). CDR3 length: 12 residues. Germline V gives CDR1 SQVTM, CDR2 ANQGSEA. The V and J ends lost 4 bases and 4 bases respectively, with 11 bases between them. This CDR3 is CSVAGVNYEQYF. CDR3 DNA sequence: TGCAGCGTTGCAGGGGTGAATTACGAGCAGTACTTC.

This clonotype was counted ten times or more. This chain connects TRBV20-1 to TRBJ2-2; D call uncertain. Looked up from germline, CDR1 is DFQATT and CDR2 is SNEGSKA (reference sequence). The CDR3 spans 13 residues. Trimming left V 5 bases short and J 3 bases short, with 10 bases between. Written as DNA, the CDR3 is TGCAGTGCTTGTCGTGCGGACACCGGGGAGCTGTTTTTT. This translates into CSACRADTGELFF.

A few counts support this clonotype. The chain links TRBV4-1 to TRBJ2-5; D is unclear. This CDR3 is built from 13 residues. Trimming removed 7 bases at V and 10 bases at J, with 19 bases between. CDR1 is MGHRA and CDR2 is YSYEKL in the germline V gene. The CDR3 spells CASNHFRCQVQYF. The DNA of the CDR3 is TGCGCCAGCAACCACTTCCGCTGTCAAGTCCAGTACTTC.

As for this clonotype: No conserved phenylalanine or tryptophan ends this CDR3, so it is likely a read error. The rearrangement joins TRBV20-1 to TRBJ1-2; possible D gene TRBD1, 6 bases. From germline, CDR1 is DFQATT and CDR2 SNEGSKA (reference sequence). The CDR3 length is 14 residues. CDR3 in amino acids: CSALPGKGGYGYTL. The CDR3 nucleotides are TGTAGTGCTCTACCCGGAAAGGGGGGCTATGGCTACACCTTA.

This clonotype was recorded a few times. A read error is possible here, since a much larger clone lies one base away. The rearrangement joins TRBV6-5 to TRBJ2-6; 9 positions agree with TRBD1. CDR1 and CDR2 from the germline V gene are MNHEY and SVGAGI. The CDR3 has 17 residues. V was pared by 8 bases and J by 2 bases, with 10 bases of the junction left unmatched. In DNA form, the CDR3 reads TGTGCCAGCTGCGCCGGGACAGGGTACGCTGGGGCCAACGTCCTGACTTTC. Translation: CASCAGTGYAGANVLTF.

This clonotype was detected once. One junction end disagrees with the germline gene, perhaps due to a read error. The CDR3 DNA is TGTGCCAGCAGTCCACCATTAGCGGGAGGGTTCAATGAGCAGATCTTC. Translated, it gives CASSPPLAGGFNEQIF. The chain has TRBV11-1 and TRBJ2-1; 11 bases are a match to TRBD2. Germline V gene lookup returns CDR1 SGHAT and CDR2 FQDESV (reference sequence). The CDR3 is 16 amino acids.

The chain recombines TRBV6-5 with TRBJ1-2, with a weak D call TRBD1 (6 bases). CDR1 is MNHEY, CDR2 SVGAGI, per germline. The ends were cut back, 2 bases at V and 5 bases at J, with 18 bases in the middle. CDR3 length equals 16 residues. CDR3 coding DNA: TGTGCCAGCAGTTACAAGAAGGTAGGACAGCTATATGGCTACACCTTC. It yields the protein CASSYKKVGQLYGYTF.

V and J are TRBV12-3 or TRBV12-4 and TRBJ2-7; D is undetermined. The CDR3 consists of 13 residues. The CDR3 coding sequence is TGTCCCAATAGTTCAATTAGTTCCTACGAGCAGTACTTC. Amino acid sequence: CPNSSISSYEQYF.

Details on this clonotype: A read error may produce the germline difference seen at one junction end. The chain uses TRBV29-1 and TRBJ1-2; 8 nucleotides agree with TRBD1. Germline-derived CDR1 and CDR2 are SQVTM and ANQGSEA. The CDR3 has 12 residues. CDR3: CSGGQGDYGHTF. For the CDR3, the DNA is TGCAGTGGCGGACAGGGAGACTATGGCCACACCTTC.

This clonotype was counted between two and nine times. Compared with germline, one end of the junction differs, possibly owing to a read error. The chain links TRBV20-1 to TRBJ1-2, with TRBD1 as a possible D gene (6 bases). The CDR3 is 13 amino acids. The germline V gene has CDR1 DFQATT and CDR2 SNEGSKA (reference sequence). The CDR3 DNA reads TGCAGTGCTAGTGTCGACAGGTCGGGAAGCTACATCTTC. This translates into CSASVDRSGSYIF.

This clonotype was counted a single time. Because it lacks the conserved phenylalanine or tryptophan at the end, this CDR3 is likely a read error. The V call is TRBV11-2, the J call TRBJ2-3; D may be TRBD1 or TRBD2 (5 bases each). V lost 7 bases and J 2 bases, leaving 16 bases between the germline ends. In germline, CDR1 is SGHAT, CDR2 FQNNGV. The CDR3 is made up of 15 amino acids. CDR3 in amino acids: CASNAIGTATDTQYL. The DNA of the CDR3 is TGTGCCAGCAATGCCATCGGGACGGCCACAGATACGCAGTATTTG.